The clone carrying this TCR beta chain was seen at least ten times. The DNA is left out, because the CDR3 cannot be placed on it with certainty; the CDR3 is given as TCRdb lists it. The sample comes from a study of neurological immune-mediated disorders. CDR1 and CDR2 from the germline V gene are MNHEY and SVGEGT. A total of 12 residues make up the CDR3, ends included. One entry per CDR3 protein results from TCRdb running MiXCR on the 5' RACE reads. The data contain roughly 60,000 distinct CDR3 sequences, under 5.5% of them singletons. From 2 million PBMCs stored at -80 C, the unsorted libraries were generated.

Sequenced: PBMCs. This TCR was recovered from a woman in her forties or fifties with multiple sclerosis. The rearrangement links TRBV6-2 or TRBV6-3 to TRBJ2-5; TRBD1, the D gene given by the table, was not confirmed from the DNA. The CDR3 spells CASSSSAGAQYF.